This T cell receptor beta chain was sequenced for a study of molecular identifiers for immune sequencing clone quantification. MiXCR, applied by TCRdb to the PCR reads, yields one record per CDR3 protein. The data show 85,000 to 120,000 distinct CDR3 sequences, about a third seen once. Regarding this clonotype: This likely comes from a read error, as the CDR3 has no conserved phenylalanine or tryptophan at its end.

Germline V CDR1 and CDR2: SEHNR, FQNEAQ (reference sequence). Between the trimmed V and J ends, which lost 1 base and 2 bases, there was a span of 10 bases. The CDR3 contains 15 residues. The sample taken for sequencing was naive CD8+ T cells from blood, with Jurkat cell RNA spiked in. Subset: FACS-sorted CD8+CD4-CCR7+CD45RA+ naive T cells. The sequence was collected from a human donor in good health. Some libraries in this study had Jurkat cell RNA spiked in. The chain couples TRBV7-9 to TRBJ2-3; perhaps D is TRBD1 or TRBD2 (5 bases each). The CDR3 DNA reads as TGTGCCAGCAGCTTAGAAGGGACCTACACAGATACGCAGTATATT. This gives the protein CASSLEGTYTDTQYI.